This TCR beta chain comes out of a study of blood T cell repertoires in COVID-19. About the research overall: The samples span acute and convalescent COVID-19 from the United States, Italy and Spain. Sample material is recorded as cDNA or gDNA derived from T cells, B-cell-depleted T cells, or PBMCs.

Germline lookup yields CDR1 ENHRY and CDR2 SYGVKD. V lost 11 bases to trimming and J lost 3 bases; unmatched junction nucleotides: 14. This CDR3 is 16 amino acids long. In the original processing: Using reference gene primer amplification, nucleated cell counts were estimated. Sequencing used immunoSEQ multiplex PCR; TCRdb keeps in-frame clones, though not all of them. V and J calls and clone size are copied from that table; D and trimming were computed from the DNA. This repertoire shows roughly 120,000 clones, approximately 91% found once; its top ten account for more than 7%. This TCR derives from a woman in her sixties or seventies who had recovered from COVID-19. The material sequenced was peripheral blood. J is TRBJ2-1 and V is TRBV10-3, with 9 bases lining up with TRBD2. As DNA, the CDR3 is TGTGCCTCCGCGGATAGGGGGCGGGGGGGCTACAATGAGCAGTTCTTC. Protein: CASADRGRGGYNEQFF.